This T cell receptor beta chain was sequenced for a study of CD8+CD57+ T cells in acquired aplastic anemia. The CDR3 runs to 15 residues. Per germline, CDR1 SGDLS and CDR2 YYNGEE. V was pared by 5 bases and J by 9 bases, with 6 bases of the junction left unmatched. Genomic DNA templated the TCR beta VDJ and CDR3 profiling. TCRdb analysed the reads with MiXCR anew, one entry per CDR3 protein. The data hold 200,000 to 300,000 distinct CDR3 sequences, with approximately 50% observed a single time. It was patients with CD8+CD57+ cell expansion by flow cytometry who were chosen for sequencing. V usage is TRBV9 and J usage is TRBJ1-6; 12 positions agree with TRBD1. Sequenced material: sorted CD4+, CD8+, or CD8+CD57+ T cells (not recorded which) from PBMCs. The receptor comes from a human donor with aplastic anemia. CDR3 amino acids: CASSEGQGAPSPLHF. The CDR3 bases are TGTGCCAGCAGTGAGGGACAGGGGGCCCCTTCACCCCTCCACTTT.